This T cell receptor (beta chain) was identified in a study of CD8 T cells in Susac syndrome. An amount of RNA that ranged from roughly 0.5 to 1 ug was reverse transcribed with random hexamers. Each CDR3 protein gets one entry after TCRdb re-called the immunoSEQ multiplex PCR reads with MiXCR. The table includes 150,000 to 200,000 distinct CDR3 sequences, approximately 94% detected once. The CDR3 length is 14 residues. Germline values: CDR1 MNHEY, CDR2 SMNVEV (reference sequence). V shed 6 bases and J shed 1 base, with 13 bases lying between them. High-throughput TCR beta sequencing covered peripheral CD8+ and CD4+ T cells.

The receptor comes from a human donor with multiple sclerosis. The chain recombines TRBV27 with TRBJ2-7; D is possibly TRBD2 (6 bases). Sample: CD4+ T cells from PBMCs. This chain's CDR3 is CASSTTSRSYEQYF. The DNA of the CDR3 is TGTGCCAGCAGCACAACTAGCAGGTCCTACGAGCAGTACTTC.